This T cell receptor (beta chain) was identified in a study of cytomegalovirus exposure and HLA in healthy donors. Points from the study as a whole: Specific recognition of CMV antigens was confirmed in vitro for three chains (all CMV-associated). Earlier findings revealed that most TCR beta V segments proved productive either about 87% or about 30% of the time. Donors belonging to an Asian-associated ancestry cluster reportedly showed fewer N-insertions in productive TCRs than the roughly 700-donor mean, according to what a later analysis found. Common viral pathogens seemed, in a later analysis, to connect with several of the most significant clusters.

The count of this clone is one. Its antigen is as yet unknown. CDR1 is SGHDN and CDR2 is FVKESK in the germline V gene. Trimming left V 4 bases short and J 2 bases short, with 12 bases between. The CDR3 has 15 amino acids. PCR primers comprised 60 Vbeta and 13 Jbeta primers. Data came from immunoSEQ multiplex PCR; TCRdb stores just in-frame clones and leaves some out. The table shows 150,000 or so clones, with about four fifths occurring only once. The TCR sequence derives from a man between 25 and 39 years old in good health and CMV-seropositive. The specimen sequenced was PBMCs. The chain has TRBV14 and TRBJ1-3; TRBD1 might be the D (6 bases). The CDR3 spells CASSPPGTPGNTIYF. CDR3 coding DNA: TGTGCCAGCAGCCCTCCCGGGACACCTGGAAACACCATATATTTT.